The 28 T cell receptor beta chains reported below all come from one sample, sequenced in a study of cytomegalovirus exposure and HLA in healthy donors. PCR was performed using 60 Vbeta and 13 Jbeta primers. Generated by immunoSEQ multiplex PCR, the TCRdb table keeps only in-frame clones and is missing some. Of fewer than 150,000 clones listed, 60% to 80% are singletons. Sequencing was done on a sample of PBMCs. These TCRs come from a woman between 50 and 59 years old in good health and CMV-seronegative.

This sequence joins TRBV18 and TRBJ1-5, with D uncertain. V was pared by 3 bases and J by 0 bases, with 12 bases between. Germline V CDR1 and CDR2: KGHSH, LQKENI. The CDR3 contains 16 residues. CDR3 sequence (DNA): TGTGCCAGCTCACCGGAGACGTCCTATAGCAATCAGCCCCAGCATTTT. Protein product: CASSPETSYSNQPQHF.

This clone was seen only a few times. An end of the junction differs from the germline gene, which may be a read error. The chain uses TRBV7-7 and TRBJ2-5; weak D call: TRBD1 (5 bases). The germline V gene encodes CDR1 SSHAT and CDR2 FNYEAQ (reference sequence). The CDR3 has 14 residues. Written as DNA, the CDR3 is TGTGCTAGCAGCTTAAACCCAGGGTCCGAGACCCAGTACTTC. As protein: CASSLNPGSETQYF.

The CDR3 nucleotides read TGTGCCAGCAGTCCGACGGGGTCAGTAGATACGCAGTATTTT. It yields the protein CASSPTGSVDTQYF. The rearrangement joins TRBV28 to TRBJ2-3; D might be TRBD2 (5 bases). Germline-derived CDR1 and CDR2 are MDHEN and SYDVKM. CDR3 length: 14 residues. Trimming left V 5 bases short and J 5 bases short, with 14 bases between. The entire variable domain, with the rest obtained from reference TRBV28 and TRBJ2-3, is as follows: DVKVTQSSRYLVKRTGEKVFLECVQDMDHENMFWYRQDPGLGLRLIYFSYDVKMKEKGDIPEGYSVSREKKERFSLILESASTNQTSMYLCASSPTGSVDTQYFGPGTRLTVL.

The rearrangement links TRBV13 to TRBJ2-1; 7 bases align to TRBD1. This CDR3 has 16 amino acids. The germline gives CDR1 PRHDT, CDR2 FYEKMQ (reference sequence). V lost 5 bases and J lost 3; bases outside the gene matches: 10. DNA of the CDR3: TGTGCCAGCAGCCTAACGGGACAGCCGGTCTACAATGAGCAGTTCTTC. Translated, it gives CASSLTGQPVYNEQFF.

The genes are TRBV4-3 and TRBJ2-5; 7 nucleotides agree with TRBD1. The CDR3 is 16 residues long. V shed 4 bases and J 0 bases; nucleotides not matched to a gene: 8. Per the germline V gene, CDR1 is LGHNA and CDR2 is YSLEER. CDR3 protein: CASSRGLTGNQETQYF. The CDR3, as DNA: TGCGCCAGCAGCCGAGGGTTGACAGGGAACCAAGAGACCCAGTACTTC.

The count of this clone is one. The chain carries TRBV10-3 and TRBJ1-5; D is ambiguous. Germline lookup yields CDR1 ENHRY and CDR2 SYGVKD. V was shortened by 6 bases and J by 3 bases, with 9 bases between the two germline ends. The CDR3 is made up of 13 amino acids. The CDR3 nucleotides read TGTGCCATCAGGGGCGCTATCAATCAGCCCCAGCATTTT. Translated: CAIRGAINQPQHF.

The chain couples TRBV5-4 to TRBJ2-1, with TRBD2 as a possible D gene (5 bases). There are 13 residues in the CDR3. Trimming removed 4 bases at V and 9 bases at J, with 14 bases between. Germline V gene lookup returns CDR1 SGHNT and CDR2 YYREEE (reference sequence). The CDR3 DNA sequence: TGTGCCAGCAGCCTCGTCGGGGTGGCTGAGCAGTTCTTC. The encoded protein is CASSLVGVAEQFF.

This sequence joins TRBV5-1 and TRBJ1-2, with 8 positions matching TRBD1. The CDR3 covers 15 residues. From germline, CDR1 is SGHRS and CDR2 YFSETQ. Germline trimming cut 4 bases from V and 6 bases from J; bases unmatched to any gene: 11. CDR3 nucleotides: TGCGCCAGCAGCACCTACTTACAGGGGGGGAATGGCTACACCTTC. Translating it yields CASSTYLQGGNGYTF.

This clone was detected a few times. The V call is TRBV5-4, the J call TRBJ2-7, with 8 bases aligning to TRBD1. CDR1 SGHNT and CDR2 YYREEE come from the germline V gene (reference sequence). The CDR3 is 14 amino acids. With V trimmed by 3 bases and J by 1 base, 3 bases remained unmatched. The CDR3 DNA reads TGTGCCAGCAGCTCCCAGGGGGCGTCCTACGAGCAGTACTTC. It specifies CASSSQGASYEQYF.

In nucleotides, the CDR3 is TGTGCCAGCAGTGGACAGGTGAACACCGGGGAGCTGTTTTTT. This translates into CASSGQVNTGELFF. This chain links TRBV6-1 with TRBJ2-2; TRBD1 might be the D (6 bases). Germline loops: CDR1 MNHNS, CDR2 SASEGT. The V and J ends lost 4 bases and 1 base respectively, with 7 bases between them. CDR3 length: 14 amino acids.

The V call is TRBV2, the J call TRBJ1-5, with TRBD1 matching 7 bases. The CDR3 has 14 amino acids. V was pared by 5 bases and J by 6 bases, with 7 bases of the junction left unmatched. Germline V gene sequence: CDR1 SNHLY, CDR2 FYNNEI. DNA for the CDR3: TGTGCCAGCAGTATGACAGGGAACACTCAGCCCCAGCATTTT. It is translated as CASSMTGNTQPQHF.

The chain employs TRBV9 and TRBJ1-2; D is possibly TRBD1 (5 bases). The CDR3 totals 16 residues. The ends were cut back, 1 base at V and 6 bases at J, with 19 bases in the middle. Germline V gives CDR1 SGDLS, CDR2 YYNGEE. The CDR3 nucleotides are TGTGCCAGCAGCGTATCCCTGCGTGGCAGGGAGGATGGCTACACCTTC. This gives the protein CASSVSLRGREDGYTF. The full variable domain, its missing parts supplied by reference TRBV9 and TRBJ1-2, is DSGVTQTPKHLITATGQRVTLRCSPRSGDLSVYWYQQSLDQGLQFLIQYYNGEERAKGNILERFSAQQFPDLHSELNLSSLELGDSALYFCASSVSLRGREDGYTFGSGTRLTVV.

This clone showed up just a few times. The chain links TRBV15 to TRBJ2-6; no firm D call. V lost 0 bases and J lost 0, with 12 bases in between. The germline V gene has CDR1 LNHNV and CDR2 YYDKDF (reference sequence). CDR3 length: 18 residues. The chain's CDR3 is CATSRERLLYSGANVLTF. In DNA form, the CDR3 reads TGTGCCACCAGCAGAGAGAGGCTTCTATACTCTGGGGCCAACGTCCTGACTTTC.

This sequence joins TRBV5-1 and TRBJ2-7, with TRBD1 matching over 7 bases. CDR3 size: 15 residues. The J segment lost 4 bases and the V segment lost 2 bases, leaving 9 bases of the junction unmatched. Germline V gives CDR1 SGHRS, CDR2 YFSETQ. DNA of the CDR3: TGCGCCAGCAGCTTAACCGGGACAGCAGATTACGAGCAGTACTTC. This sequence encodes CASSLTGTADYEQYF. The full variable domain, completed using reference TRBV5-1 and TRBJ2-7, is KAGVTQTPRYLIKTRGQQVTLSCSPISGHRSVSWYQQTPGQGLQFLFEYFSETQRNKGNFPGRFSGRQFSNSRSEMNVSTLELGDSALYLCASSLTGTADYEQYFGPGTRLTVT.

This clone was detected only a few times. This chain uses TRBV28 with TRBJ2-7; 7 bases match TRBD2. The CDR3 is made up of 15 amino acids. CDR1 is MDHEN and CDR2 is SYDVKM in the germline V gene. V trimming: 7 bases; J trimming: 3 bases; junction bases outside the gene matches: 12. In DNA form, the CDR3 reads TGTGCCAGCAAGAGGTGGAGGGAGGGCCACTACGAGCAGTACTTC. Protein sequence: CASKRWREGHYEQYF.

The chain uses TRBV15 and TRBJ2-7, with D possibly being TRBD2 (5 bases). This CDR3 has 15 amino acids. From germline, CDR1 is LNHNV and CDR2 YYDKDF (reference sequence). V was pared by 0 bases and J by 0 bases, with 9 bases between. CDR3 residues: CATSRDPGSSYEQYF. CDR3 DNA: TGTGCCACCAGCAGAGATCCGGGATCCTCCTACGAGCAGTACTTC.

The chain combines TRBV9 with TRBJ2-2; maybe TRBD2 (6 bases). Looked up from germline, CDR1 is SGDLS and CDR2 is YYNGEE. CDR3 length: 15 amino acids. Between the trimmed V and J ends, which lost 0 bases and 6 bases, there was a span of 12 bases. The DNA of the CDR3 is TGTGCCAGCAGCGTAGTTAAAGGAGGGTCCGGGGAGCTGTTTTTT. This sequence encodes CASSVVKGGSGELFF.

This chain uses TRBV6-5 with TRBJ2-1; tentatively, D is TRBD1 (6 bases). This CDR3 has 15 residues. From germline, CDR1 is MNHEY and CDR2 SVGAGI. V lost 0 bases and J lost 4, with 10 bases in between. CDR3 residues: CASSYSGTNYNEQFF. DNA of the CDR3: TGTGCCAGCAGTTACTCGGGGACAAATTACAATGAGCAGTTCTTC.

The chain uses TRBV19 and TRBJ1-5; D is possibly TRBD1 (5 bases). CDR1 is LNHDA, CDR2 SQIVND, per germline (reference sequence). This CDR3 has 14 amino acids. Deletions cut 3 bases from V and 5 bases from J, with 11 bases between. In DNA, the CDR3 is TGTGCCAGTAGTATTAGGGGCAGTTATCAGCCCCAGCATTTT. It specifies CASSIRGSYQPQHF.

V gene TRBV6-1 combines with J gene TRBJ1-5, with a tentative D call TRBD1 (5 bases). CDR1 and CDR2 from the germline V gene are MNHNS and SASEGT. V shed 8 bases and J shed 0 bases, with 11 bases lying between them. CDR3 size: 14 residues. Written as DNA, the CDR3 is TGTGCCAGCGGGGCCTTGTATAGCAATCAGCCCCAGCATTTT. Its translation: CASGALYSNQPQHF.

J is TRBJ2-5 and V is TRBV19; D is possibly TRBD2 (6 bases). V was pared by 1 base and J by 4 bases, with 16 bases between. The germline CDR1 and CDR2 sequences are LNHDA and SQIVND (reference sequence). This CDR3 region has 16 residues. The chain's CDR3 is CASSIGRTGGGETQYF. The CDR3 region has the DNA TGTGCCAGTAGTATAGGAAGGACCGGGGGAGGAGAGACCCAGTACTTC.

CDR3 sequence: CASSSDRGLSTEAFF. CDR3 nucleotides: TGTGCCAGCAGTAGTGACAGGGGGCTGAGCACTGAAGCTTTCTTT. The rearrangement joins TRBV7-6 to TRBJ1-1; 10 bases are a match to TRBD1. CDR1 is SGHVS, CDR2 FNYEAQ, per germline. CDR3 size: 15 residues. Trimming cost V 6 bases and J 4 bases; bases outside gene matches: 8.

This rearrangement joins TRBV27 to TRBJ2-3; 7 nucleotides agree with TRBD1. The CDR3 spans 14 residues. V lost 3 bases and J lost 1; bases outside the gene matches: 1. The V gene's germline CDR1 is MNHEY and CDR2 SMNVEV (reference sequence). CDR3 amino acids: CASSLGQRTDTQYF. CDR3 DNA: TGTGCCAGCAGTTTGGGACAGCGCACAGATACGCAGTATTTT.

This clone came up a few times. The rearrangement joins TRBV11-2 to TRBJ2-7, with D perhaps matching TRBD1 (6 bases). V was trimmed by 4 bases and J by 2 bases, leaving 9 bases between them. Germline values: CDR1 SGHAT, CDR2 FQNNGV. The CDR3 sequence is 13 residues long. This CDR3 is CASSSRDTYEQYF. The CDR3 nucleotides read TGTGCCAGCAGCTCCCGGGACACCTACGAGCAGTACTTC.

CDR3: CASSIVWQDSYTF. The CDR3 bases are TGTGCCAGTAGTATAGTATGGCAGGACAGCTACACCTTC. The J gene is TRBJ1-2, the V gene TRBV19; D might be TRBD1 (5 bases). Deletions cut 1 base from V and 9 bases from J, with 12 bases between. This CDR3 spans 13 amino acids. Germline assignment: CDR1 LNHDA and CDR2 SQIVND (reference sequence).

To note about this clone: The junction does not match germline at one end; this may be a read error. The CDR3 reads CASGLGLAGEQFF. CDR3 in DNA: TGTGCCAGCGGCTTAGGACTAGCGGGGGAGCAGTTCTTC. J is TRBJ2-1 and V is TRBV7-3; 12 bases map to TRBD2. Germline loops: CDR1 SGHTA, CDR2 FQGTGA. The CDR3 has 13 residues.

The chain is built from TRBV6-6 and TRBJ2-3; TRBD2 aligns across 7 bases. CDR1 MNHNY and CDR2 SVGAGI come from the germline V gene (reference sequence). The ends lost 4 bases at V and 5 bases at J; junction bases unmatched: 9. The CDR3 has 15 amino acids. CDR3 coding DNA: TGTGCCAGCAGTTTCCGACTAGCTCTCGTAGATACGCAGTATTTT. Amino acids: CASSFRLALVDTQYF.

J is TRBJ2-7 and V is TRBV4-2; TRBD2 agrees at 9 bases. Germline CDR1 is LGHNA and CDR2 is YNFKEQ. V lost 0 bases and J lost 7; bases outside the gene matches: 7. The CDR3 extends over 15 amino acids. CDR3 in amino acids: CASSQDVAGDREQYF. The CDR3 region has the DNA TGTGCCAGCAGCCAAGATGTAGCGGGGGATAGGGAGCAGTACTTC.